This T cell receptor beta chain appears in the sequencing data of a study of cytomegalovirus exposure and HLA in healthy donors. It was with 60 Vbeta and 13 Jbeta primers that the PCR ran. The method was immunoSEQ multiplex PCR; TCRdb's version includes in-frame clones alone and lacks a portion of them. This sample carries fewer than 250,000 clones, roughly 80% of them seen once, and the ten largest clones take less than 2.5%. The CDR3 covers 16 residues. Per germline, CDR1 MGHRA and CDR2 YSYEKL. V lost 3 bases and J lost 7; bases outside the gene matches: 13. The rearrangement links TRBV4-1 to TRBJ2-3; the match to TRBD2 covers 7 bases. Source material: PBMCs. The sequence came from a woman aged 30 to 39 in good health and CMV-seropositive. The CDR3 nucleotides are TGCGCCAGCAGCCACCTAGAGGGCGGGAGACTTCATACGCAGTATTTT. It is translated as CASSHLEGGRLHTQYF.